Listed below are T cell receptor beta chains from one sample, sequenced in a study of regulatory T cells in long-lasting Graves disease. Each CDR3 protein gets one entry after TCRdb re-called the multiplex PCR reads with MiXCR. The sample contains a few hundred thousand distinct CDR3 sequences, about a sixth of which appear only once. This same sample was also taken into another study, of T cells in Graves' hyperthyroidism and ophthalmopathy.

Here the sequenced sample was peripheral blood mononuclear cells (PBMCs), taken at new diagnosis, from a patient treated with antithyroid drugs. The receptors shown here come from a woman between 18 and 29 years old with Graves disease. Each CDR3 is given with its conserved first and last residue. The size entry is marked missing in some rows and otherwise reads once, few, many or a size class.

CDR3 protein | clone size | CDR3 length | V gene
CASSVDRFSYNEQFF | many | 15 | TRBV9
CASSLLVNEQFF | many | 12 | TRBV3-1
CASSPQRGLTDTQYF | many | 15 | TRBV7-3
CAHGGTLIPGAFF | few | 13 | TRBV28
CSASPLGGAETQYF | many | 14 | TRBV20-1
CASRRGQGYGYTF | many | 13 | TRBV6-1
CSARPGQGTDTQYF | many | 14 | TRBV20-1
CASSFPGQDSYEQYF | few | 15 | TRBV4-1
CASSYEAIQPQHF | few | 13 | TRBV14
CASSQNPLNYGYTF | many | 14 | TRBV3-1
CASSGGGQKLFF | few | 12 | TRBV6-1
CASSPGQNYGYTF | many | 13 | TRBV5-4
CASSIDRNNEAFF | many | 13 | TRBV4-1
CASSQVGTGGETQYF | few | 15 | TRBV4-1
CSAAGTTYEQYF | . | 12 | TRBV20-1
CAWSQGADQPQHF | . | 13 | TRBV30
CASSLSRGTYNEQFF | many | 15 | TRBV5-1
CAWSAGTYNEQFF | many | 13 | TRBV30
CASSGQGLTLGTQYF | . | 15 | TRBV9
CASSFGTSGSPHEQYF | many | 16 | TRBV7-8
CASSLVSHERFF | many | 12 | TRBV11-2
CASSPHSGRTYNEQFF | many | 16 | TRBV28
CASSEEMAREGNQPQHF | few | 17 | TRBV6-1
CASRPPGGALQPQHF | . | 15 | TRBV12-3/TRBV12-4
CSALYGFMDNEQFF | few | 14 | TRBV20-1